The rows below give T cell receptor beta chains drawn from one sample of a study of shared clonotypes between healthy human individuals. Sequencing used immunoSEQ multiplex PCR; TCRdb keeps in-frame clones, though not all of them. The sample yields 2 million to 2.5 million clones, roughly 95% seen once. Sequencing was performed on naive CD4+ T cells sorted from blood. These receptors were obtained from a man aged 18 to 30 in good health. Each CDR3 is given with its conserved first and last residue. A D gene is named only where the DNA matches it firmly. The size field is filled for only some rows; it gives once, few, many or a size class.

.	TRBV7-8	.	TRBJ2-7	TGTGCCAGCAGCCTATCCGGGACTTACACCTACGAGCAGTACTTC	CASSLSGTYTYEQYF
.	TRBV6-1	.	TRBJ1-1	TGTGCCAGCAGTGAACTCGGGGGACGGGTCGGGGACACTGAAGCTTTCTTT	CASSELGGRVGDTEAFF
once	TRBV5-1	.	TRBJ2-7	TGCGCCAGCAGTTTAAGGGGAGAATCCTACGAGCAGTACTTC	CASSLRGESYEQYF
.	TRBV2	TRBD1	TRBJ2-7	TGTGCCAGCAGAATGACAGGGTCCTACGAGCAGTACTTC	CASRMTGSYEQYF
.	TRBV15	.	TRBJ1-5	TGTGCCACCAGCAGAGGGGACTCGGGGAAGGTTGGCAATCAGCCCCAGCATTTT	CATSRGDSGKVGNQPQHF
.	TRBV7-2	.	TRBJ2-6	TGTGCCAGCAGCTCCCAGGGGACCTCTGGGGCCAACGTCCTGACTTTC	CASSSQGTSGANVLTF
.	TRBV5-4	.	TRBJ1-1	TGTGCCAGCAGCGTGAGTCGTAGGGGTCACCAGGGCACTGAAGCTTTCTTT	CASSVSRRGHQGTEAFF
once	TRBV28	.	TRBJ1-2	TGTGCCAGCACTATACTCCACCGGACAACCGGATTAGGTGGCTACACCTTC	CASTILHRTTGLGGYTF
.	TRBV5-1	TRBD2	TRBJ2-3	TGCGCCAGCACGGATAGCGGGGGTGCAGATACGCAGTATTTT	CASTDSGGADTQYF
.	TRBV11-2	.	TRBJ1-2	TGTGCCAGCAGCTTAGCCTCCATCTACTATGGCTACACCTTC	CASSLASIYYGYTF
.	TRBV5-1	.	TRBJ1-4	TGCGCCAGCAGCTTGGGGGACGGATCTAATGAAAAACTGTTTTTT	CASSLGDGSNEKLFF
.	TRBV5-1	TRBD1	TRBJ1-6	TGCGCCAGCAGCATCGGGACAGGGGACGGTAATTCACCCCTCCACTTT	CASSIGTGDGNSPLHF
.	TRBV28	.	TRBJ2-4	TGTGCCAGCAGCCGGTCAATACAGGGAGCGAACATTCAGTACTTC	CASSRSIQGANIQYF
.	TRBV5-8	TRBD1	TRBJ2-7	TGTGCCAGCAGCTCGGGACAGTTGCTGAGCTCCTACGAGCAGTACTTC	CASSSGQLLSSYEQYF
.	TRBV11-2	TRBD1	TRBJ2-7	TGTGCCAGCAGCTTAGATGACAGGGGCCCCTACGAGCAGTACTTC	CASSLDDRGPYEQYF
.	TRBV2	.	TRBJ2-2	TGTGCCAGCAGTGAAGCGGGGTACACCGGGGAGCTGTTTTTT	CASSEAGYTGELFF
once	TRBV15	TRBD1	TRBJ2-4	TGTGCCACCAGCAGGGAGGCAGGGGGCTTTGAGGGAGCCAAAAACATTCAGTACTTC	CATSREAGGFEGAKNIQYF
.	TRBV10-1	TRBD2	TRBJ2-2	TGCGCCAGCAGTGAGTCGAAGACTAGCGGGAGGGAGTCCGGGGAGCTGTTTTTT	CASSESKTSGRESGELFF
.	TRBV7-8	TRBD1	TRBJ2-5	TGTGCCAGCAGCAATCCCGGGACAGGGGCCCCGAATTGGTACCAAGAGACCCAGTACTTC	CASSNPGTGAPNWYQETQYF
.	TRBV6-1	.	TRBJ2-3	TGTGCCAGCAGTTCACAGGGATGGGGCACAGATACGCAGTATTTT	CASSSQGWGTDTQYF
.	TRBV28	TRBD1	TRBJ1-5	TGTGCCAGCAGAGCGGGACAGGTGGGAAATCAGCCCCAGCATTTT	CASRAGQVGNQPQHF
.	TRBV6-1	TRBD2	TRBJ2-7	TGTGCCAGCAGTCCTAGCGGGGGGACCTACGAGCAGTACTTC	CASSPSGGTYEQYF
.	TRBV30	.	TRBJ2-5	TGTGCCCTAACTGGGGGCCGGGGGGAGACCCAGTACTTC	CALTGGRGETQYF
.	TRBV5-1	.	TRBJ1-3	TGCGCCAGCAGCTTGTTACAGGGAAATGGAAACACCATATATTTT	CASSLLQGNGNTIYF
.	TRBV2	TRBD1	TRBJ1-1	TGTGCCAGCACCGGACAGGGCGTTGGCACTGAAGCTTTCTTT	CASTGQGVGTEAFF
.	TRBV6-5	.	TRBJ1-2	TGTGCCAGCAAGGGCCCGGGAGATCGTTATGGCTACACCTTC	CASKGPGDRYGYTF
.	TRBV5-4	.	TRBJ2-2	TGTGCCAGCAGCTTAGCAGGGACAACCGGGGAGCTGTTTTTT	CASSLAGTTGELFF
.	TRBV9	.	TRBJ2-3	TGTGCCAGCAGCATCCCGGGACTGCGGGATACGCAGTATTTT	CASSIPGLRDTQYF
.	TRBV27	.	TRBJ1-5	TGTGCCAGCAGTCTACAGGGATCGAGCAATCAGCCCCAGCATTTT	CASSLQGSSNQPQHF
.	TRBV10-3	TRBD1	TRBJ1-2	TGTGCCATCAGTAACGACAGGGAAGTGGGCTACACCTTC	CAISNDREVGYTF
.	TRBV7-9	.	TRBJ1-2	TGTGCCAGCAGCTTGACAGTTACCCCGTATGGCTACACCTTC	CASSLTVTPYGYTF
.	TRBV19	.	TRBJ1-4	TGTGCCAGTAGTAGGAGTGCAACTAATGAAAAACTGTTTTTT	CASSRSATNEKLFF
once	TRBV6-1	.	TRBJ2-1	TGTGCCAGCACCTCGGGAGGGACAGGGAACAATGAGCAGTTCTTC	CASTSGGTGNNEQFF
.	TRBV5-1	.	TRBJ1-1	TGCGCCAGCAGCGTCCATCAGGGCACTGAAGCTTTCTTT	CASSVHQGTEAFF
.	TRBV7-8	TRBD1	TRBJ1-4	TGTGCCAGCAGCCAACAGGGGGCGGGAGAAAAACTGTTTTTT	CASSQQGAGEKLFF
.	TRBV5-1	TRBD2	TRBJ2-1	TGCGCCAGCAGCCAAACTAGCGGGCCCTACAATGAGCAGTTCTTC	CASSQTSGPYNEQFF
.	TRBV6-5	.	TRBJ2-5	TGTGCCAGCAGCGGGGGAGTTGAGACCCAGTACTTC	CASSGGVETQYF
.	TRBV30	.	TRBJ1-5	TGTGCCTGGAGTGTACAGGGAGGTCCGCAGCCCCAGCATTTT	CAWSVQGGPQPQHF
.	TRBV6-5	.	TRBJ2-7	TGTGCCAGCAGTCCCGGCGGACCGCACTACGAGCAGTACTTC	CASSPGGPHYEQYF
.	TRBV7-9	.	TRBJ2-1	TGTGCCAGCAGCGGTAGCGGATCTTACAATGAGCAGTTCTTC	CASSGSGSYNEQFF
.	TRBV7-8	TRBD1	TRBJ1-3	TGTGCCAGCAGCTTACCCGGGACAGCTGGAAACACCATATATTTT	CASSLPGTAGNTIYF
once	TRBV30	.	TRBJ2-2	TGTGCCTGGAGTCTGATGACACTGAACACCGGGGAGCTGTTTTTT	CAWSLMTLNTGELFF